This entry describes one TCR beta chain. This sample stems from a study of PD-L1 blockade in urothelial cancer. The CDR3 covers 14 residues. Trimming took 3 bases from V and 8 from J, leaving 14 bases between them. Per germline, CDR1 KGHSH and CDR2 LQKENI. Assay: immunoSEQ multiplex PCR; the TCRdb copy retains only in-frame clones and omits some. The data hold 55,000 to 80,000 clones, with about 76% observed a single time. Time point reported: pretreatment peripheral blood. The chain has TRBV18 and TRBJ2-1; D is perhaps TRBD1 (6 bases). This TCR derives from a man aged 65 to 85 with urothelial cancer. The sequencing here drew on PBMCs, taken around atezolizumab (anti-PD-L1) treatment. CDR3 loop: CASSPKTGMHEQFF. DNA of the CDR3: TGTGCCAGCTCACCGAAAACAGGGATGCATGAGCAGTTCTTC.